Listed below are T cell receptor beta chains from one sample, sequenced in a study of blood T cell repertoires in COVID-19. Sequencing was performed with immunoSEQ multiplex PCR; in TCRdb, only in-frame clones are kept and a portion is missing. The sample has approximately 340,000 clones, more than 70% seen once; the top ten hold just under 3%. Sequencing was carried out using peripheral blood. The receptors come from a man aged 30 to 45 with active or convalescent COVID-19. The CDR3 runs from the conserved cysteine through the conserved F or W. The D gene is left open where the match is weak. Only some rows state a clone size, as once, few, many or a class for expanded clones.

once NA TRBJ1-3 TRBV28 TGTGCCAGCAGTAGGGGGTTTCTACTCTCTGGAAACACCATATATTTT CASSRGFLLSGNTIYF
NA TRBD2 TRBJ2-1 TRBV3-1/TRBV3-2 TGTGCCAGCAGCCAAGTCCTAGCGGGGGGTGTCACCTACAATGAGCAGTTCTTC CASSQVLAGGVTYNEQFF
NA TRBD1 TRBJ1-3 TRBV2 TGTGCCAGCAGACCCTCGACAGGGACTGGAAACACCATATATTTT CASRPSTGTGNTIYF
NA NA TRBJ2-3 TRBV13 TGTGCCAGCAGCTTAAACCTAGGTAGCACAGATACGCAGTATTTT CASSLNLGSTDTQYF
few NA TRBJ2-5 TRBV7-2 TGTGCCAGCAGCTTAGTTGGAGGGGCTAACCTCCAAGAGACCCAGTACTTC CASSLVGGANLQETQYF
NA NA TRBJ1-1 TRBV4-1 TGCGCCAGCAGCCAAGAGGGGGCGGGTGCGAACACTGAAGCTTTCTTT CASSQEGAGANTEAFF
NA NA TRBJ2-3 TRBV7-3 TGTGCCAGCAGCCATTCCATGGGGGGGCTCAGCACAGATACGCAGTATTTT CASSHSMGGLSTDTQYF
NA NA TRBJ1-5 TRBV7-2 TGTGCCAGCAGCTCCAGGGGTAGGGAACAGCCCCAGCATTTT CASSSRGREQPQHF
NA NA TRBJ1-6 TRBV11-2 TGTGCCAGCAGCTTAGATCCGGCAGGGGTTAATTCACCCCTCCACTTT CASSLDPAGVNSPLHF
once TRBD1 TRBJ2-2 TRBV7-9 TGTGCCAGCAGTCAAACAGGGGGCGGGGAGCTGTTTTTT CASSQTGGGELFF
NA NA TRBJ1-2 TRBV10-3 TGTGCCATCAGTGGCAGTGGCTATGGCTACACCTTC CAISGSGYGYTF
few TRBD1 TRBJ1-5 TRBV6-2/TRBV6-3 TGTGCCAGCAGTCCGCAACAGGGGGGTGGCAATCAGCCCCAGCATTTT CASSPQQGGGNQPQHF
NA TRBD1 TRBJ2-1 TRBV5-1 TGCGCCAGCAGCTTCCGACAGGGCTGGGGCAATGAGCAGTTCTTC CASSFRQGWGNEQFF
NA NA TRBJ2-2 TRBV6-5 TGTGCCAGCAGTTACCAGGGGAACGGGGAGCTGTTTTTT CASSYQGNGELFF
NA TRBD1 TRBJ2-7 TRBV7-9 TGTGCCACCCGAAGACAGGGGGCGCCTTACGAGCAGTACTTC CATRRQGAPYEQYF
NA NA TRBJ2-1 TRBV11-3 TGTGCCAGCAGCCCCGTCCGAGGCAGGGCCTACAATGAGCAGTTCTTC CASSPVRGRAYNEQFF
NA NA TRBJ2-7 TRBV5-1 TGCGCCAGCAGCTTGGCCGCAGGCAGCAAATACGAGCAGTACTTC CASSLAAGSKYEQYF
few NA TRBJ1-4 TRBV6-5 TGTGCCAGCAGGCGGTCACTTAATGAAAAACTGTTTTTT CASRRSLNEKLFF
few TRBD1 TRBJ1-1 TRBV4-1 TGCGCCAGCAGCCAAGGGGAGGGTTGGACAGGGCTATCGATGAACACTGAAGCTTTCTTT CASSQGEGWTGLSMNTEAFF
NA TRBD1 TRBJ1-2 TRBV29-1 TGCAGCGTGAGGACAGGGGAGGAAGGTGGCTACACCTTC CSVRTGEEGGYTF
NA NA TRBJ1-6 TRBV5-4 TGTGCCAGCAGCTTGTGGGCAGGGAATTCACCCCTCCACTTT CASSLWAGNSPLHF
NA NA TRBJ2-3 TRBV18 TGTGCCAGCTCAAATTCTGTGGGCCGCACAGATACGCAGTATTTT CASSNSVGRTDTQYF
NA NA TRBJ2-1 TRBV28 TGTGCCAGCAGTCGGACAGGGAGGGGGAATGAGCAGTTCTTC CASSRTGRGNEQFF
NA TRBD2 TRBJ2-3 TRBV7-3 TGTGCCAGCAGCTTAGGGGCGAGCGGGGAGACAGATACGCAGTATTTT CASSLGASGETDTQYF
NA TRBD2 TRBJ2-7 TRBV4-2 TGTGCCAGCAGCCAATCTAGCGGGAGTCGCGAGCAGTACTTC CASSQSSGSREQYF
NA NA TRBJ1-2 TRBV28 TGTGCCAGCAGTTTTTTGGGACAAGGGACATTAGGTGGCTACACCTTC CASSFLGQGTLGGYTF
few TRBD1 TRBJ1-1 TRBV7-9 TGTGCCAGCAGCACCCGACAGGGGCGGATGAACACTGAAGCTTTCTTT CASSTRQGRMNTEAFF
NA NA TRBJ1-2 TRBV6-5 TGTGCCAGCACTCCTGGGAGCGTGAGCTATGGCTACACCTTC CASTPGSVSYGYTF
NA TRBD2 TRBJ2-3 TRBV6-4 TGTGCCAGCAGTGAACTAGCGGGATCCCCCACAGATACGCAGTATTTT CASSELAGSPTDTQYF
NA NA TRBJ1-5 TRBV7-2 TGTGCCAGCAGCTTAGCGGCATTGGGCAATCAGCCCCAGCATTTT CASSLAALGNQPQHF
NA TRBD2 TRBJ2-3 TRBV9 TGTGCCAGCAGCGTGACTAGCGGGGCCGGAGATACGCAGTATTTT CASSVTSGAGDTQYF
NA NA TRBJ2-1 TRBV30 TGTGCCTGGAGTGTGGCCTTGGAGCAGTTCTTC CAWSVALEQFF
NA NA TRBJ1-1 TRBV28 TGTGCCAGCAGTTTTTCAGGGTATGACACTGAAGCTTTCTTT CASSFSGYDTEAFF
NA TRBD1 TRBJ2-2 TRBV6-5 TGTGCCAGCAGACCAGACAGGGGGCACACCGGGGAGCTGTTTTTT CASRPDRGHTGELFF
NA NA TRBJ1-2 TRBV7-2 TGTGCCAGCAGCTTAGGAGTGGGCGGCTACACCTTC CASSLGVGGYTF
NA NA TRBJ2-2 TRBV15 TGTGCCACCAGGGAGACGGGGAAGGGTTCCGGGGAGCTGTTTTTT CATRETGKGSGELFF
NA TRBD2 TRBJ2-1 TRBV6-5 TGTGCCAGCAGTACCGGGACTAGCGGGAGAAATGAGCAGTTCTTC CASSTGTSGRNEQFF
NA NA TRBJ2-4 TRBV4-3 TGCGCCAGCAGCCAAGAGGCCAGTTTATCCAAAAACATTCAGTACTTC CASSQEASLSKNIQYF
NA NA TRBJ2-5 TRBV5-4 TGTGCCAGCAGCTTGTTGGGACACGAAGAGACCCAGTACTTC CASSLLGHEETQYF
NA TRBD1 TRBJ2-7 TRBV12-3/TRBV12-4 TGTGCCAGCAGCACGACAGGGGTGGGCGAGCAGTACTTC CASSTTGVGEQYF
once NA TRBJ2-3 TRBV24-1 TGTGCCACCAAAGGGGTCCGCACAGATACGCAGTATTTT CATKGVRTDTQYF
NA NA TRBJ1-5 TRBV15 TGTGCCACCAGCAGCACGGGCAATCAGCCCCAGCATTTT CATSSTGNQPQHF
NA TRBD1 TRBJ2-7 TRBV7-2 TGTGCCAGCAGCCATACAGGGGTGAGAAACGAGCAGTACTTC CASSHTGVRNEQYF
few NA TRBJ2-1 TRBV7-3 TGTGCCAGCAGCTTACGACTAGATTTGAATGAGCAGTTCTTC CASSLRLDLNEQFF
NA NA TRBJ2-7 TRBV2 TGTGCCAGCAGTGAGTGGGGCGGGGCAACCTACGAGCAGTACTTC CASSEWGGATYEQYF
NA TRBD1 TRBJ1-5 TRBV19 TGTGCCAGTAGTCTCCGACAGGGGCATCAGCCCCAGCATTTT CASSLRQGHQPQHF
once TRBD2 TRBJ2-6 TRBV29-1 TGCAGCGTTGAGGGAGGGGAGGCCAACGTCCTGACTTTC CSVEGGEANVLTF
NA NA TRBJ1-2 TRBV2 TGTGCCAGCAGTGATCTGGGGAGCTATGGCTACACCTTC CASSDLGSYGYTF